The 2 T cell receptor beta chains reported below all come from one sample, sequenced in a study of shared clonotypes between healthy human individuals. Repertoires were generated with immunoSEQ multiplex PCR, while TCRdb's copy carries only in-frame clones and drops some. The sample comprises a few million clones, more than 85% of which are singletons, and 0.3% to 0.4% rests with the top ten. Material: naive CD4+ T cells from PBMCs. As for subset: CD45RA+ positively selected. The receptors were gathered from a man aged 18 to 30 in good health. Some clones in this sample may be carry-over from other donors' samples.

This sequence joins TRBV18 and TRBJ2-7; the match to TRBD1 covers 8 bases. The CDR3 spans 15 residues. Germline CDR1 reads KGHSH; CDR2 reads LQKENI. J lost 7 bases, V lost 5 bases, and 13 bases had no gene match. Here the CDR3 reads CASSSGQAPLQEQYF. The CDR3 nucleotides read TGTGCCAGCTCATCGGGACAGGCCCCACTTCAAGAGCAGTACTTC.

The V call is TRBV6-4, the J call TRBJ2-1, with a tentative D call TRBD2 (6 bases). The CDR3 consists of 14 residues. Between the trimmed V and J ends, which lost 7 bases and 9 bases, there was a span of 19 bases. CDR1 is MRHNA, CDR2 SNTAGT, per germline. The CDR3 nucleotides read TGTGCCAGCATGGTATATGCGGGGCCGGGTGAGCAGTTCTTC. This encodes CASMVYAGPGEQFF.